The 27 T cell receptor beta chains presented below share a single source sample, sequenced in a study of blood T cells in healthy people across ages. The authors ran a second PCR of about 7 to 11 cycles using a sample-barcoded 5' primer and a J-beta primer mix. TCRdb analysed the 5' RACE reads with MiXCR anew, one entry per CDR3 protein. The sample carries 550,000 to 750,000 distinct CDR3 sequences, more than 20% recorded once. The sample consisted of blood. The receptors were sampled from a man in his 70s in good health.

Points on this clonotype: The conserved final phenylalanine or tryptophan is absent from the CDR3, which likely points to a read error. The chain combines TRBV6-5 with TRBJ1-1; unclear D gene. Germline V gene data show CDR1 as MNHEY and CDR2 as SVGAGI. With 0 bases removed from V and 4 bases from J, the gap between germline ends came to 15 bases. The CDR3 sequence is 16 residues long. This chain's CDR3 is CASSYSRFRGSTEAFS. CDR3 bases: TGTGCCAGCAGTTACTCGAGGTTTCGGGGTTCCACTGAAGCTTTCTCT.

The chain recombines TRBV5-5 with TRBJ1-1; 11 nucleotides align to TRBD1. The CDR3 has 17 residues. The V gene end was trimmed by 5 bases and the J gene end by 1 base; junction bases not matched to a gene: 10. CDR1 is SGHKS and CDR2 is YYEKEE in the germline V gene (reference sequence). Here the CDR3 DNA reads TGTGCCAGCAGGTACGGACAGGGGGCTATCGGGAACACTGAAGCTTTCTTT. It specifies CASRYGQGAIGNTEAFF.

V gene TRBV29-1 combines with J gene TRBJ2-7; 10 nucleotides match TRBD1. V dropped 7 bases and J dropped 6; count of bases not matched to a gene: 3. This CDR3 has 11 residues. Germline CDR1 and CDR2: SQVTM and ANQGSEA. CDR3: CSGRTGGEQYF. CDR3 nucleotides: TGCAGCGGCCGGACAGGGGGCGAGCAGTACTTC.

This clonotype was counted only a few times. CDR3 sequence reads: CASSLGGGDYNEQFF. Here the CDR3 DNA reads TGCGCCAGCAGCTTGGGGGGCGGGGACTACAATGAGCAGTTCTTC. The V gene is TRBV5-1, the J gene TRBJ2-1, with a tentative D call TRBD2 (6 bases). Germline V gene sequence: CDR1 SGHRS, CDR2 YFSETQ. V gave up 0 bases and J gave up 3 bases, with 10 bases separating them. The CDR3 has 15 residues.

V gene TRBV5-1 combines with J gene TRBJ2-5, with D possibly being TRBD1 (7 bases). TRBJ2-7 explains the end of the DNA better; the J call may be wrong. This CDR3 contains 15 residues. Germline CDR1 reads SGHRS; CDR2 reads YFSETQ. The CDR3 bases are TGCGCCAGCAGCGCGGGACAGACGTTAACCTACGAGCAGTACTTC. It is translated as CASSAGQTLTYEQYF.

This clonotype was counted only a few times. V usage is TRBV5-1 and J usage is TRBJ2-5; the D gene is possibly TRBD1 (6 bases). Trimming shortened V by 4 bases and J by 2 bases, and 15 bases separated the two germline ends. The germline gives CDR1 SGHRS, CDR2 YFSETQ. This CDR3 is built from 15 residues. The CDR3 DNA reads as TGCGCCAGCAGCAAGGGCCCCGGACAGCAAGAGACCCAGTACTTC. Its translation is CASSKGPGQQETQYF.

Comments on this clonotype: Given a much more abundant clone one base away, this may be a read error. The CDR3 DNA follows: TGCAGCGTTGGGACTAGGGGGAGTACAGACGAGCAGTACTTC. It codes for CSVGTRGSTDEQYF. The gene calls are TRBV29-1 and TRBJ2-7; tentatively, D is TRBD2 (7 bases). Trimming shortened V by 4 bases and J by 5 bases, and 18 bases separated the two germline ends. Germline V gene lookup returns CDR1 SQVTM and CDR2 ANQGSEA. The CDR3 has 14 residues.

Only a few counts were recorded for this clonotype. The gene calls are TRBV12-3 or TRBV12-4 and TRBJ2-7; a weak D match, TRBD1 (6 bases). V was cut by 4 bases and J by 5 bases, with 18 bases left in between. This CDR3 comprises 15 residues. For the CDR3, the DNA is TGTGCCAGCAGTTCTGACAGGCGTTTAACGCACGAGCAGTACTTC. Translating gives CASSSDRRLTHEQYF.

The table lists this clonotype with a few counts. V usage is TRBV4-3 and J usage is TRBJ2-7, with D perhaps TRBD2 (6 bases). Per the germline V gene, CDR1 is LGHNA and CDR2 is YSLEER. The CDR3 is 13 amino acids. V lost 2 bases and J 6 bases, leaving 11 bases between the germline ends. In DNA, the CDR3 is TGCGCCAGCAGCCAAACTTACGGGGGCGAGCAGTACTTC. Its protein product is CASSQTYGGEQYF.

The V gene is TRBV7-9, the J gene TRBJ1-2; 9 nucleotides line up with TRBD1. The CDR3 is 12 residues long. CDR1 is SEHNR and CDR2 is FQNEAQ in the germline V gene (reference sequence). Germline trimming cut 5 bases from V and 7 bases from J; bases unmatched to any gene: 2. CDR3 amino acids: CASSPTGGGYTF. CDR3 in DNA: TGTGCCAGCAGCCCGACAGGGGGTGGCTACACCTTC. Looking up the rest from reference TRBV7-9 and TRBJ1-2 gives the full variable domain: DTGVSQNPRHKITKRGQNVTFRCDPISEHNRLYWYRQTLGQGPEFLTYFQNEAQLEKSRLLSDRFSAERPKGSFSTLEIQRTEQGDSAMYLCASSPTGGGYTFGSGTRLTVV.

This clonotype was observed a handful of times. The J gene is TRBJ2-4, the V gene TRBV7-8; 13 nucleotides line up with TRBD2. The CDR3 consists of 17 residues. After removal of 2 bases from V and 4 bases from J, the junction contained 5 bases not matched to a gene. Germline V gene lookup returns CDR1 SGHVS and CDR2 FQNEAQ. The CDR3 coding sequence is TGTGCCAGCAGCTTACAAGGACTAGCGGGAGCTAAAAACATTCAGTACTTC. The encoded protein is CASSLQGLAGAKNIQYF.

This clonotype has at least ten counts. The rearrangement joins TRBV5-1 to TRBJ2-7; D unresolved. Germline assignment: CDR1 SGHRS and CDR2 YFSETQ. Trimming took off 5 bases at V and 3 bases at J, with 9 bases between the two ends. CDR3 length: 12 amino acids. The CDR3 DNA reads TGCGCCAGCAGTCTTGACAACTACGAGCAGTACTTC. It specifies CASSLDNYEQYF.

The sample holds a few counts of this clonotype. The chain recombines TRBV7-9 with TRBJ2-1, with TRBD1 matching 11 bases. The V segment lost 5 bases and the J segment 9 bases; nucleotides outside the gene matches: 9. Germline CDR1 is SEHNR and CDR2 is FQNEAQ (reference sequence). The CDR3 extends over 15 amino acids. CDR3 in DNA: TGTGCCAGCAGCCCCCGGGACAGGGGGGTAGGTGAGCAGTTCTTC. It codes for CASSPRDRGVGEQFF.

This clonotype was counted only a few times. V and J are TRBV5-1 and TRBJ1-4, with 9 bases fitting TRBD1. Germline assignment: CDR1 SGHRS and CDR2 YFSETQ. This CDR3 region has 14 residues. The ends lost 0 bases at V and 7 bases at J; junction bases unmatched: 1. The CDR3 DNA reads as TGCGCCAGCAGCTTGGAGACAGGGGGTGAAAAACTGTTTTTT. Residues: CASSLETGGEKLFF.

This clonotype occurred a few times. CDR3 sequence (DNA): TGCAGTGCTCCTCCTAGCGGCACAGATACGCAGTATTTT. Protein product: CSAPPSGTDTQYF. The rearrangement links TRBV20-1 to TRBJ2-3; D may be TRBD2 (6 bases). The V and J ends lost 5 bases and 1 base respectively, with 10 bases between them. This CDR3 has 13 residues. Per germline, CDR1 DFQATT and CDR2 SNEGSKA (reference sequence).

The chain links TRBV5-4 to TRBJ1-6, with D uncertain. Germline CDR1 reads SGHNT; CDR2 reads YYREEE (reference sequence). V shed 4 bases and J shed 8 bases, with 7 bases lying between them. This CDR3 has 12 amino acids. CDR3: CASSIRDSPLHF. Written as DNA, the CDR3 is TGTGCCAGCAGCATCCGGGATTCACCCCTCCACTTT.

The genes are TRBV20-1 and TRBJ2-6; 7 bases agree with TRBD1. Germline values: CDR1 DFQATT, CDR2 SNEGSKA (reference sequence). V dropped 3 bases and J dropped 0; count of bases not matched to a gene: 5. This CDR3 is built from 16 residues. CDR3 DNA sequence: TGCAGTGCTAGCCGGGACAGTTACTCTGGGGCCAACGTCCTGACTTTC. This sequence encodes CSASRDSYSGANVLTF.

This clonotype occurred a few times. V gene TRBV18 combines with J gene TRBJ1-4; D possibly corresponds to TRBD1 (6 bases). The V and J ends lost 3 bases and 8 bases respectively, with 19 bases between them. The CDR3 contains 16 residues. Per the germline V gene, CDR1 is KGHSH and CDR2 is LQKENI. Here the CDR3 reads CASSPRRAGEDEKLFF. The CDR3 DNA reads TGTGCCAGCTCACCTCGTCGGGCAGGGGAGGACGAAAAACTGTTTTTT.

In this sample, this clonotype turned up many times. J is TRBJ2-7 and V is TRBV6-2 or TRBV6-3; 8 positions match TRBD2. Germline V gene lookup returns CDR1 MNHEY and CDR2 SVGEGT. This CDR3 region has 14 residues. J lost 2 bases, V lost 2 bases, and 2 bases had no gene match. The CDR3: CASSYLAGTYEQYF. CDR3 DNA sequence: TGTGCCAGCAGTTACCTAGCGGGTACCTACGAGCAGTACTTC.

A few counts support this clonotype. The chain has TRBV28 and TRBJ2-7, with unresolved D. Trimming took 7 bases from V and 3 from J, leaving 13 bases between them. The germline gives CDR1 MDHEN, CDR2 SYDVKM. The CDR3 is made up of 13 amino acids. CDR3: CASTLGSHYEQYF. The DNA of the CDR3 is TGTGCCAGCACACTTGGGTCCCACTACGAGCAGTACTTC.

As for this clonotype: One junction end disagrees with the germline gene, perhaps due to a read error. This chain uses TRBV3-1 with TRBJ2-1; TRBD2 matches at 9 bases. Germline values: CDR1 LGHDT, CDR2 YNNKEL (reference sequence). The CDR3 extends over 20 amino acids. In DNA, the CDR3 is TGTGCCAACAGCTTGGGGGCGCGGGATAGCGGGAGTCCCTCCGGGAATGAGCAGTTCTTC. Protein product: CANSLGARDSGSPSGNEQFF.

This clonotype was seen many times. The V gene is TRBV5-1, the J gene TRBJ1-1; D unresolved. V was clipped by 1 base and J by 2 bases, with 6 bases between them. This CDR3 comprises 13 residues. Germline V gene lookup returns CDR1 SGHRS and CDR2 YFSETQ. The CDR3 spells CASSLQDNTEAFF. The CDR3 nucleotides are TGCGCCAGCAGCTTGCAGGATAACACTGAAGCTTTCTTT. Full variable domain (remainder filled in from reference TRBV5-1 and TRBJ1-1): KAGVTQTPRYLIKTRGQQVTLSCSPISGHRSVSWYQQTPGQGLQFLFEYFSETQRNKGNFPGRFSGRQFSNSRSEMNVSTLELGDSALYLCASSLQDNTEAFFGQGTRLTVV.

This chain connects TRBV6-1 to TRBJ1-1; D remains ambiguous. V lost 1 base to trimming and J lost 1 base, with 4 bases between them. Germline V gives CDR1 MNHNS, CDR2 SASEGT. The CDR3 totals 13 residues. The CDR3 DNA reads as TGTGCCAGCAGTGAAGGCCCGAACACTGAAGCTTTCTTT. Amino acid sequence: CASSEGPNTEAFF.

The V call is TRBV7-9, the J call TRBJ2-5; D gene uncertain. The DNA end is more similar to TRBJ2-1, so the J call may be wrong. CDR3 size: 14 residues. The germline gives CDR1 SEHNR, CDR2 FQNEAQ (reference sequence). CDR3 sequence: CASSDPQAHNEQFF. The CDR3 DNA is TGTGCCAGCAGCGACCCCCAGGCCCACAATGAGCAGTTCTTC.

V gene TRBV20-1 combines with J gene TRBJ2-1, with 8 positions matching TRBD2. The CDR3 extends over 14 amino acids. The germline gives CDR1 DFQATT, CDR2 SNEGSKA (reference sequence). V lost 3 bases, J lost 4 bases, and 5 bases stayed unmatched. The chain's CDR3 is CSASGREEYNEQFF. As DNA, the CDR3 is TGCAGTGCTAGCGGGAGGGAGGAGTACAATGAGCAGTTCTTC.

A few counts support this clonotype. The gene calls are TRBV28 and TRBJ2-3, with TRBD2 identical over 9 bases. Germline CDR1 is MDHEN and CDR2 is SYDVKM. Trimming cost V 5 bases and J 2 bases; bases outside gene matches: 8. This CDR3 region has 16 residues. CDR3 sequence: CASSDRSGRTTDTQYF. CDR3 coding DNA: TGTGCCAGCAGTGACCGTAGCGGGAGAACCACAGATACGCAGTATTTT.

This clonotype was observed a few times. The V call is TRBV19, the J call TRBJ1-2; TRBD1 is a possible D gene (6 bases). The CDR3 consists of 14 residues. Germline values: CDR1 LNHDA, CDR2 SQIVND (reference sequence). V shed 3 bases and J shed 4 bases, with 12 bases lying between them. The CDR3 is CASSMDRIRYGYTF. CDR3 coding DNA: TGTGCCAGTAGTATGGACAGAATACGCTATGGCTACACCTTC.